Shown below are 9 T cell receptor beta chains from a single sample sequenced in a study of blood T cell repertoires in COVID-19 (dated by TCRdb to 2020 to 2022). The library was made by the immunoSEQ multiplex PCR assay. The clones in this table, taken by TCRdb from immuneACCESS, are in-frame only. Not every clone is retained; where verified, under half of the shortfall comes from an unresolved V gene, and the cause of the rest is unknown. Counted in this sample were roughly 200,000 clones; about 85% of them appeared once. The top ten clones comprise roughly 5% of the sample. The sequenced sample consisted of peripheral blood. Receptors originate from a woman older than 75 with acute or convalescent COVID-19.

This chain joins TRBV5-1 and TRBJ2-1; D is possibly TRBD1 (6 bases). Germline-derived CDR1 and CDR2 are SGHRS and YFSETQ. Trimming pared 4 bases from V and 1 base from J, leaving 12 bases between. This CDR3 has 15 amino acids. The CDR3 bases are TGCGCCAGCAGCACTCAGACAGGATCCTACAATGAGCAGTTCTTC. Its protein product is CASSTQTGSYNEQFF.

This rearrangement joins TRBV27 to TRBJ1-1; D may be TRBD1 (5 bases). Germline loops: CDR1 MNHEY, CDR2 SMNVEV (reference sequence). V was trimmed by 3 bases and J by 0 bases, leaving 8 bases between them. The CDR3 is made up of 14 amino acids. CDR3 DNA sequence: TGTGCCAGCAGTTTGGGACTGGTGAACACTGAAGCTTTCTTT. Translated: CASSLGLVNTEAFF.

The gene calls are TRBV7-2 and TRBJ2-1, with D tentatively TRBD1 (7 bases). CDR1 and CDR2 from the germline V gene are SGHTA and FQGNSA. V lost 5 bases and J lost 3, with 14 bases in between. The CDR3 consists of 15 residues. This CDR3 is CASSNQGGGYNEQFF. The CDR3 DNA reads as TGTGCCAGCAGCAATCAGGGGGGAGGCTACAATGAGCAGTTCTTC.

The V call is TRBV5-1, the J call TRBJ2-2, with TRBD2 as a possible D gene (7 bases). V was trimmed by 4 bases and J by 7 bases, leaving 20 bases between them. The germline gives CDR1 SGHRS, CDR2 YFSETQ. The CDR3 runs to 16 residues. The CDR3 bases are TGCGCCAGCAGCCCGGAGGGGGAGGGACTCGGCGGGGAGCTGTTTTTT. This translates into CASSPEGEGLGGELFF.

The J gene is TRBJ1-2, the V gene TRBV2; D perhaps matches TRBD1 (5 bases). The V gene's germline CDR1 is SNHLY and CDR2 FYNNEI. The CDR3 has 13 amino acids. V was pared by 8 bases and J by 7 bases, with 17 bases between. The CDR3 DNA sequence: TGTGCCAGCCTCAAAGGGGCTACCTCTGGCTACACCTTC. Encoded protein: CASLKGATSGYTF.

This rearrangement joins TRBV28 to TRBJ1-1, with 9 bases identical to TRBD1. Germline trimming cut 2 bases from V and 1 base from J; bases unmatched to any gene: 5. From germline, CDR1 is MDHEN and CDR2 SYDVKM. The CDR3 length is 16 residues. CDR3 amino acids: CASSLARQGENTEAFF. The DNA of the CDR3 is TGTGCCAGCAGTTTAGCCAGACAGGGGGAGAACACTGAAGCTTTCTTT.

The V call is TRBV2, the J call TRBJ1-2; 7 bases agree with TRBD1. In germline, CDR1 is SNHLY, CDR2 FYNNEI. V was clipped by 5 bases and J by 6 bases; unmatched bases: 6. The CDR3 extends over 13 amino acids. The CDR3 nucleotides read TGTGCCAGCAGTTTGACAGGGTGGAATGGCTACACCTTC. Its translation: CASSLTGWNGYTF. Based on the CDR3 plus reference TRBV2 and TRBJ1-2, the full variable domain is EPEVTQTPSHQVTQMGQEVILRCVPISNHLYFYWYRQILGQKVEFLVSFYNNEISEKSEIFDDQFSVERPDGSNFTLKIRSTKLEDSAMYFCASSLTGWNGYTFGSGTRLTVV.

The chain employs TRBV30 and TRBJ2-1, with 7 bases aligning to TRBD1. The junction had 14 bases not matched to a gene; V was cut back by 2 bases and J by 4 bases. There are 17 residues in the CDR3. CDR1 and CDR2 (germline): GTSNPN, SVGIG (reference sequence). The CDR3 coding sequence is TGTGCCTGGAGTAACACCTGGGGTCAGGGGGTTTACAATGAGCAGTTCTTC. Protein: CAWSNTWGQGVYNEQFF. The complete variable domain, with remaining parts taken from reference TRBV30 and TRBJ2-1, reads SQTIHQWPATLVQPVGSPLSLECTVEGTSNPNLYWYRQAAGRGLQLLFYSVGIGQISSEVPQNLSASRPQDRQFILSSKKLLLSDSGFYLCAWSNTWGQGVYNEQFFGPGTRLTVL.

This chain uses TRBV7-2 with TRBJ2-5, with 9 bases aligning to TRBD2. Germline V gene sequence: CDR1 SGHTA, CDR2 FQGNSA. This CDR3 spans 16 amino acids. V trimming: 0 bases; J trimming: 1 base; junction bases outside the gene matches: 3. The CDR3, as DNA: TGTGCCAGCAGCTTAGCGCTAGCGGGAAGCCAAGAGACCCAGTACTTC. Its protein is CASSLALAGSQETQYF. The full variable domain, with the rest looked up from reference TRBV7-2 and TRBJ2-5, is GAGVSQSPSNKVTEKGKDVELRCDPISGHTALYWYRQSLGQGLEFLIYFQGNSAPDKSGLPSDRFSAERTGGSVSTLTIQRTQQEDSAVYLCASSLALAGSQETQYFGPGTRLLVL.